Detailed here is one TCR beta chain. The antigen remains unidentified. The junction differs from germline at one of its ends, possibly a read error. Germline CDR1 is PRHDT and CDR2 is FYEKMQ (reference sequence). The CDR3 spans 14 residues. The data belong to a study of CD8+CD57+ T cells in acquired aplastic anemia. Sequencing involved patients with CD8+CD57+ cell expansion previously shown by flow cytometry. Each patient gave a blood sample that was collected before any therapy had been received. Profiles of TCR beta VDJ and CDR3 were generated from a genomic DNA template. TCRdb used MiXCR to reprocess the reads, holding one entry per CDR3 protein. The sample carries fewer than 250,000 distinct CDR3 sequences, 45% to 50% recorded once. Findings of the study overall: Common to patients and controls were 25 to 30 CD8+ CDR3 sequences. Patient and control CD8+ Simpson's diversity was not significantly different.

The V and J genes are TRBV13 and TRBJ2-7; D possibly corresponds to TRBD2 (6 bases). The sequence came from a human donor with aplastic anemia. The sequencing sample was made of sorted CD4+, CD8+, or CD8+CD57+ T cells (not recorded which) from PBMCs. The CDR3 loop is CAGSPGPSGLEQYF. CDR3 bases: TGTGCCGGCAGCCCAGGCCCCAGCGGGCTCGAGCAGTACTTC.